This entry describes one TCR beta chain. Its antigen remains unidentified. This entry is derived from a study of shared clonotypes between healthy human individuals. Study observations and caveats: In the sorted subsets, rarefaction showed sequencing was incomplete despite large depth. The represented genetic and exposure-history diversity was limited by the small number of donors. It was the non-shared clonotypes that had lower generation probabilities than clonotypes shared by all four donors.

Some clones are missing from TCRdb's copy, which holds only in-frame ones; the method was immunoSEQ multiplex PCR. The sample yields about 1,500,000 clones, around 97% seen once. Per germline, CDR1 MNHNS and CDR2 SASEGT. The ends were cut back, 4 bases at V and 7 bases at J, with 4 bases in the middle. The CDR3 extends over 10 amino acids. The source material was naive CD4+ T cells sorted from blood. Subset defined: CD45RA+ positively selected. This chain links TRBV6-1 with TRBJ1-2; no definite D call. This TCR was recovered from a young man in good health. In DNA, the CDR3 is TGTGCCAGCAGTGGGGGTGGCTACACCTTC. Translating it yields CASSGGGYTF.